This record covers a single T cell receptor (beta chain). This entry belongs to a study of T cell responses to AZD1222 COVID-19 vaccine. The table came from immunoSEQ multiplex PCR; TCRdb's copy has only in-frame clones and leaves some out. The sample records approximately 180,000 clones, roughly nine tenths being singletons. V lost 6 bases and J 4 bases, leaving 18 bases between the germline ends. The CDR3 length is 15 residues. Per the germline V gene, CDR1 is MNHEY and CDR2 is SVGAGI. Sequencing used peripheral blood, obtained on day 0 of AZD1222 vaccination. This clonotype was obtained from an adult in good health. The chain combines TRBV6-5 with TRBJ1-1; D not certain. CDR3 loop: CASRRWGNSATEAFF. Here the CDR3 DNA reads TGTGCCAGCAGGAGATGGGGTAACAGTGCCACTGAAGCTTTCTTT.